What follows is one T cell receptor beta chain and its context. The target antigen is unknown. The entry originates in a study of siplizumab effects on memory and regulatory T cells. On the study more broadly: Reactions of mixed lymphocytes were paired, with siplizumab at about 1 ug/mL or without drug. Findings of the study overall: Both greater diversity than memory cells and a major contribution to the alloresponse seemed to characterize naive T cells. The suppressive capacity of proliferating Tregs from siplizumab cultures remained unconfirmed.

For every sample, 90,000 to 100,000 TCR templates were assayed. The table came from immunoSEQ multiplex PCR; TCRdb's copy has only in-frame clones and leaves some out. This table has about 18,000 clones, 44% appearing once. Per germline, CDR1 SGHAT and CDR2 FQNNGV. V was clipped by 6 bases and J by 1 base, with 12 bases between them. This CDR3 has 14 residues. An approximately six-day coculture at 37°C was performed with the mixed lymphocyte reaction cells. The sequencing sample was made of CFSE-low (dividing) CD4+ T cells sorted from an allogeneic mixed lymphocyte reaction. This receptor was taken from a human donor in good health; the cells came from an allogeneic mixed lymphocyte reaction. Some clones in this sample may be carry-over from other donors' samples. V usage is TRBV11-2 and J usage is TRBJ1-1; D is unclear. As DNA, the CDR3 is TGTGCCAGCAGACTAACCGCAGGGAACACTGAAGCTTTCTTT. Translating it yields CASRLTAGNTEAFF.